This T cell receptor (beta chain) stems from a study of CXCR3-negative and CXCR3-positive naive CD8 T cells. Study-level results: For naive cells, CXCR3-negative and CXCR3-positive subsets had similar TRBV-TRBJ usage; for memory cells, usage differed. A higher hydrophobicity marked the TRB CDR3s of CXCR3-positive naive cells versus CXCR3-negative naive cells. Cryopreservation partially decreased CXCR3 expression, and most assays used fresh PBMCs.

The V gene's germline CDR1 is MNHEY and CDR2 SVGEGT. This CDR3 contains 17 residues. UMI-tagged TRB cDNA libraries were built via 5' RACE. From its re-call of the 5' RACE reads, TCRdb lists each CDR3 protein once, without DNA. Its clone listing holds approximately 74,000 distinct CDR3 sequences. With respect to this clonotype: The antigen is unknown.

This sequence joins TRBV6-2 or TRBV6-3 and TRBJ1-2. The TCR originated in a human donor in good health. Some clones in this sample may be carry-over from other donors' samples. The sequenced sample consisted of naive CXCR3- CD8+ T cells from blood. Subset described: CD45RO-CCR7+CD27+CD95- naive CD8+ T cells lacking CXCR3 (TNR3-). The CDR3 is CASSYELQGLINYGYTF.